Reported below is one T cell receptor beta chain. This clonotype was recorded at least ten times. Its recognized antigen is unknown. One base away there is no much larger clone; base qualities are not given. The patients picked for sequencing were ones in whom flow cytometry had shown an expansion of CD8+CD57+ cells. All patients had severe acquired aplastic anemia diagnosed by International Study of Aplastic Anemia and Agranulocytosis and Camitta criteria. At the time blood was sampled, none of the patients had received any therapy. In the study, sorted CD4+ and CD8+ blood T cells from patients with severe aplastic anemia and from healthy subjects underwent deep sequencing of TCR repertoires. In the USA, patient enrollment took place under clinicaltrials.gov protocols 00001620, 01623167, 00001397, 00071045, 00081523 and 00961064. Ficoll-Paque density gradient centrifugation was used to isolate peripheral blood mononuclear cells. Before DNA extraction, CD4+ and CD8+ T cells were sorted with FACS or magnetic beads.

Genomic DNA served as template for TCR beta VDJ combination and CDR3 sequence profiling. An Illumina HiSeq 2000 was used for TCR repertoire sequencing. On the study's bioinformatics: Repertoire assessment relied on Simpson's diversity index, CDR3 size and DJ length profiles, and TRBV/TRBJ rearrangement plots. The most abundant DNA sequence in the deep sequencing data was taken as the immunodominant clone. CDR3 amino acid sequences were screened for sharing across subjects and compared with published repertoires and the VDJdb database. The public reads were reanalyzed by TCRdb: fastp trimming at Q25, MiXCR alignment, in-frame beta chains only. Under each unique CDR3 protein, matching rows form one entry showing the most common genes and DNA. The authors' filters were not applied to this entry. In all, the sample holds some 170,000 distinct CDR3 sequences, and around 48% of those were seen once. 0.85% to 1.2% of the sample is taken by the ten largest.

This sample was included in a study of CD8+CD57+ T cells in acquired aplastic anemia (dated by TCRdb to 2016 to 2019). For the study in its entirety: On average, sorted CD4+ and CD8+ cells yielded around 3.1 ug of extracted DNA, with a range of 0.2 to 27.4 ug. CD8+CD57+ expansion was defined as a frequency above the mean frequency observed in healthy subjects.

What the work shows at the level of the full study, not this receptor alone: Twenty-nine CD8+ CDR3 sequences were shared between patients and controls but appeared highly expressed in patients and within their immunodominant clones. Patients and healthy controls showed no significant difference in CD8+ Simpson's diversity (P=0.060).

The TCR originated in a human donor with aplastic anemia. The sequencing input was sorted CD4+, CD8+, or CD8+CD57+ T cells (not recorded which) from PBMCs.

CDR3 sequence: CASRRLAGVGEQYF. The DNA sequence reads TGTGCCAGCAGGAGACTAGCGGGGGTGGGCGAGCAGTACTTC. The sequence links TRBV7-2 to TRBJ2-7; 12 central nucleotides agree with TRBD2. From its cysteine to its phenylalanine, the CDR3 spans 14 amino acids. Just CDR3 DNA is preserved here, 42 bases in frame from base 1. From a lookup of the germline V gene, CDR1 and CDR2 are SGHTA and FQGNSA. Trimming takes 6 bases off V and 6 bases off J; junction bases not matched to a gene: 6. The full variable domain, completed from the reference TRBV7-2 and TRBJ2-7 proteins outside the CDR3, reads GAGVSQSPSNKVTEKGKDVELRCDPISGHTALYWYRQSLGQGLEFLIYFQGNSAPDKSGLPSDRFSAERTGGSVSTLTIQRTQQEDSAVYLCASRRLAGVGEQYFGPGTRLTVT.